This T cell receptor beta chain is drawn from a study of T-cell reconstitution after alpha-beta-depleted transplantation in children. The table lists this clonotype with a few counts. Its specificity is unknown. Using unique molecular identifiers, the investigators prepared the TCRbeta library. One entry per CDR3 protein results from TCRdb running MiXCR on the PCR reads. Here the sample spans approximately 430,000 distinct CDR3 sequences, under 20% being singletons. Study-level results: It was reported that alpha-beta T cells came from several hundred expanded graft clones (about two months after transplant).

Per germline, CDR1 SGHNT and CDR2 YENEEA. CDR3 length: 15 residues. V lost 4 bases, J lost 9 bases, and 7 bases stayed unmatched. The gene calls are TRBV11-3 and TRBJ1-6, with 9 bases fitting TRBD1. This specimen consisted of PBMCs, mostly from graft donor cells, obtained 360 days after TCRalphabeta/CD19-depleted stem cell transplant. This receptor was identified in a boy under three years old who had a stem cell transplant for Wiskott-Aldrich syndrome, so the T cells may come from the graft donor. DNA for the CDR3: TGTGCCAGCAGCTCGAACAGGGGGCCGGGTTCACCCCTCCACTTT. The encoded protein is CASSSNRGPGSPLHF.